These 27 T cell receptor beta chains were all obtained from the same sample, sequenced in a study of shared clonotypes between healthy human individuals. The protocol was immunoSEQ multiplex PCR, while the TCRdb copy is restricted to in-frame clones and leaves out a portion. The sample has over a million clones, over 95% seen once; the top ten hold 0.95% to 1.5%. Sequencing was done on a sample of naive CD4+ T cells sorted from blood. The subset here: CD45RA+ positively selected. Receptors originate from a man aged 25 to 40 in good health.

This sequence joins TRBV29-1 and TRBJ2-1; 9 bases map to TRBD2. The CDR3 consists of 21 residues. The germline gives CDR1 SQVTM, CDR2 ANQGSEA. J gave up 3 bases and V 5 bases, and 26 bases lay outside the gene matches. CDR3 DNA sequence: TGCAGCGTTTATCCCACCGTCGACCAGGTGAGCGGGAGGCCCTACTACAATGAGCAGTTCTTC. Amino acid sequence: CSVYPTVDQVSGRPYYNEQFF.

In this sample, this clone turned up a few times. V gene TRBV10-2 combines with J gene TRBJ1-5; D call uncertain. V was clipped by 3 bases and J by 0 bases, with 0 bases between them. Germline V CDR1 and CDR2: WSHSY, SAAADI. CDR3 size: 12 residues. The CDR3 bases are TGCGCCAGCAGTGATAGCAATCAGCCCCAGCATTTT. Its translation is CASSDSNQPQHF.

For this clone: The same CDR3 arises from other DNA sequences in this sample as well. The genes are TRBV28 and TRBJ2-1; 8 bases line up with TRBD2. This CDR3 contains 16 residues. J gave up 0 bases and V 6 bases, and 7 bases lay outside the gene matches. The germline V gene encodes CDR1 MDHEN and CDR2 SYDVKM. The CDR3 sequence is CASSSLAASSYNEQFF. The CDR3 coding sequence is TGTGCCAGCAGCTCACTAGCGGCGAGCTCCTACAATGAGCAGTTCTTC.

V gene TRBV7-9 combines with J gene TRBJ1-2, with TRBD1 as a possible D gene (6 bases). The CDR3 contains 15 residues. Germline CDR1 SEHNR, CDR2 FQNEAQ (reference sequence). V lost 5 bases and J 5 bases, leaving 18 bases between the germline ends. The CDR3 nucleotides are TGTGCCAGCAGCCCACCGTCGGGGGCGCGATATGGCTACACCTTC. It encodes CASSPPSGARYGYTF. Full variable domain (remainder filled in from reference TRBV7-9 and TRBJ1-2): DTGVSQNPRHKITKRGQNVTFRCDPISEHNRLYWYRQTLGQGPEFLTYFQNEAQLEKSRLLSDRFSAERPKGSFSTLEIQRTEQGDSAMYLCASSPPSGARYGYTFGSGTRLTVV.

The chain recombines TRBV5-5 with TRBJ2-1, with TRBD2 as a possible D gene (5 bases). This CDR3 is built from 15 residues. In germline, CDR1 is SGHKS, CDR2 YYEKEE (reference sequence). V dropped 1 base and J dropped 16 bases, with 24 bases sitting between them. CDR3 residues: CASSLYYEGSSSNFF. The CDR3 nucleotides read TGTGCCAGCAGCTTGTACTACGAGGGCAGCAGCTCGAATTTCTTC.

This chain joins TRBV5-1 and TRBJ2-3, with a weak D call TRBD2 (6 bases). Trimming removed 5 bases from V and 3 bases from J, with 16 bases in between. Germline CDR1 and CDR2: SGHRS and YFSETQ. The CDR3 contains 15 residues. The CDR3 loop is CASRLLAQSTDTQYF. Here the CDR3 DNA reads TGCGCCAGCAGGCTACTAGCCCAGTCGACAGATACGCAGTATTTT.

J is TRBJ1-1 and V is TRBV20-1; no clear D gene. V was pared by 8 bases and J by 7 bases, with 14 bases between. The CDR3 sequence is 11 residues long. In germline, CDR1 is DFQATT, CDR2 SNEGSKA (reference sequence). The CDR3 spells CSTKTRSEAFF. The CDR3 nucleotides are TGCAGTACAAAGACGAGGAGTGAAGCTTTCTTT.

This chain links TRBV11-2 with TRBJ2-1, with D possibly matching TRBD2 (5 bases). Trimming pared 3 bases from V and 7 bases from J, leaving 13 bases between. CDR3 length: 14 residues. Germline lookup yields CDR1 SGHAT and CDR2 FQNNGV. The CDR3 protein is CASSLHRTGNEQFF. CDR3 bases: TGTGCCAGCAGCTTGCACCGGACGGGGAATGAGCAGTTCTTC.

The V and J genes are TRBV28 and TRBJ2-3; a weak D match, TRBD2 (6 bases). Trimming left V 6 bases short and J 1 base short, with 11 bases between. The CDR3 runs to 14 residues. The germline V gene has CDR1 MDHEN and CDR2 SYDVKM. CDR3 sequence: CASRRGDGTDTQYF. The CDR3 DNA sequence: TGTGCCAGCAGGCGCGGGGACGGCACAGATACGCAGTATTTT.

This chain uses TRBV27 with TRBJ2-3; D is uncertain. CDR3 length equals 11 residues. The ends were cut back, 8 bases at V and 1 base at J, with 4 bases in the middle. Germline V gene sequence: CDR1 MNHEY, CDR2 SMNVEV (reference sequence). CDR3 nucleotide sequence: TGTGCCAGCGGGCGCACAGATACGCAGTATTTT. It codes for CASGRTDTQYF.

This sequence joins TRBV7-9 and TRBJ2-3, with D tentatively TRBD2 (5 bases). The CDR3 is 18 amino acids. Trimming removed 1 base from V and 0 bases from J, with 17 bases in between. Germline CDR1 is SEHNR and CDR2 is FQNEAQ (reference sequence). The CDR3 DNA reads TGTGCCAGCAGCTTAGGGAGGTCCGGGTTGTTTAGCACAGATACGCAGTATTTT. It codes for CASSLGRSGLFSTDTQYF.

The chain links TRBV19 to TRBJ2-1, with 9 bases aligning to TRBD2. The CDR3 sequence is 16 residues long. The germline CDR1 and CDR2 sequences are LNHDA and SQIVND (reference sequence). J was trimmed by 1 base and V by 5 bases; bases with no gene match: 6. The CDR3 bases are TGTGCCAGTAGTGACGGACTAGCGTTTTCCTACAATGAGCAGTTCTTC. Its protein is CASSDGLAFSYNEQFF. The whole variable domain, remainder taken from reference TRBV19 and TRBJ2-1, is DGGITQSPKYLFRKEGQNVTLSCEQNLNHDAMYWYRQDPGQGLRLIYYSQIVNDFQKGDIAEGYSVSREKKESFPLTVTSAQKNPTAFYLCASSDGLAFSYNEQFFGPGTRLTVL.

About this clone: This specimen includes other DNA sequences encoding the same CDR3. The V gene is TRBV5-1, the J gene TRBJ2-1; a possible D gene is TRBD1 (6 bases). Germline values: CDR1 SGHRS, CDR2 YFSETQ. The CDR3 loop spans 15 amino acids. Deletions cut 4 bases from V and 0 bases from J, with 11 bases between. DNA of the CDR3: TGCGCCAGCAGCCTGGACAGAGTCTCCTACAATGAGCAGTTCTTC. It specifies CASSLDRVSYNEQFF.

This chain uses TRBV25-1 with TRBJ2-7; tentatively, D is TRBD1 (6 bases). In germline, CDR1 is MGHDK, CDR2 SYGVNS. The V and J ends lost 0 bases and 0 bases respectively, with 9 bases between them. The CDR3 totals 15 residues. For the CDR3, the DNA is TGTGCCAGCAGTGAATACCGGGACAACTCCTACGAGCAGTACTTC. It is translated as CASSEYRDNSYEQYF.

This sequence joins TRBV5-6 and TRBJ1-5, with D uncertain. The ends were cut back, 4 bases at V and 3 bases at J, with 5 bases in the middle. This CDR3 contains 12 residues. Per the germline V gene, CDR1 is SGHDT and CDR2 is YYEEEE. The CDR3 nucleotides are TGTGCCAGCAGCGGGTACAATCAGCCCCAGCATTTT. This codes for CASSGYNQPQHF. The whole variable domain, filled in from reference TRBV5-6 and TRBJ1-5, reads DAGVTQSPTHLIKTRGQQVTLRCSPKSGHDTVSWYQQALGQGPQFIFQYYEEEERQRGNFPDRFSGHQFPNYSSELNVNALLLGDSALYLCASSGYNQPQHFGDGTRLSIL.

V is TRBV6-6 and J is TRBJ1-4; 8 bases fit TRBD1. This CDR3 has 14 amino acids. J was trimmed by 6 bases and V by 8 bases; bases with no gene match: 8. Germline assignment: CDR1 MNHNY and CDR2 SVGAGI (reference sequence). DNA of the CDR3: TGTGCCAGCCAGCAGAGGACAGGGTATGAAAAACTGTTTTTT. This translates into CASQQRTGYEKLFF.

The chain couples TRBV11-2 to TRBJ2-7, with 9 nucleotides matching TRBD1. Germline V CDR1 and CDR2: SGHAT, FQNNGV. V gave up 5 bases and J gave up 1 base; unmatched junction bases: 12. The CDR3 loop spans 17 amino acids. The CDR3 nucleotides are TGTGCCAGCAGCCCACAAGTCTCCGGGACAGGGTCCTACGAGCAGTACTTC. Encoded protein: CASSPQVSGTGSYEQYF.

V usage is TRBV7-2 and J usage is TRBJ1-5; the match to TRBD1 covers 9 bases. CDR1 and CDR2 (germline): SGHTA, FQGNSA. This CDR3 is 17 amino acids long. V lost 2 bases to trimming and J lost 0 bases; unmatched junction nucleotides: 5. CDR3 amino acids: CASSLTGTGYSNQPQHF. CDR3 in DNA: TGTGCCAGCAGCTTAACAGGGACAGGGTATAGCAATCAGCCCCAGCATTTT. The entire variable domain, with the rest obtained from reference TRBV7-2 and TRBJ1-5, is as follows: GAGVSQSPSNKVTEKGKDVELRCDPISGHTALYWYRQSLGQGLEFLIYFQGNSAPDKSGLPSDRFSAERTGGSVSTLTIQRTQQEDSAVYLCASSLTGTGYSNQPQHFGDGTRLSIL.

The chain has TRBV27 and TRBJ2-3; 14 nucleotides line up with TRBD2. This CDR3 is 18 amino acids long. Losses at the gene ends were 6 bases for V and 1 base for J; bases not matched to a gene: 9. Germline V lookup: CDR1 MNHEY, CDR2 SMNVEV (reference sequence). CDR3 region: CASSKYWGLAGGTDTQYF. The CDR3 nucleotides read TGTGCCAGCAGCAAATACTGGGGACTAGCGGGAGGCACAGATACGCAGTATTTT.

V is TRBV14 and J is TRBJ1-2; a weak D match, TRBD1 (5 bases). This CDR3 contains 13 residues. V lost 3 bases to trimming and J lost 2 bases, with 7 bases between them. Looked up from germline, CDR1 is SGHDN and CDR2 is FVKESK. CDR3 amino acids: CASSQDINYGYTF. The CDR3 bases are TGTGCCAGCAGCCAGGACATCAACTATGGCTACACCTTC. Together with reference TRBV14 and TRBJ1-2, the CDR3 gives the full variable domain: EAGVTQFPSHSVIEKGQTVTLRCDPISGHDNLYWYRRVMGKEIKFLLHFVKESKQDESGMPNNRFLAERTGGTYSTLKVQPAELEDSGVYFCASSQDINYGYTFGSGTRLTVV.

This clone was observed once. The CDR3 loop is CASSPALAKNIQYF. The DNA of the CDR3 is TGTGCCAGCAGCCCCGCCCTGGCCAAAAACATTCAGTACTTC. This rearrangement joins TRBV28 to TRBJ2-4; no clear D. Trimming pared 6 bases from V and 1 base from J, leaving 10 bases between. There are 14 residues in the CDR3. CDR1 is MDHEN, CDR2 SYDVKM, per germline.

The V call is TRBV19, the J call TRBJ1-1; 9 nucleotides agree with TRBD1. J gave up 7 bases and V 6 bases, and 9 bases lay outside the gene matches. Per germline, CDR1 LNHDA and CDR2 SQIVND (reference sequence). There are 14 residues in the CDR3. CDR3 DNA: TGTGCCAGTAGGGGAGACAGGGGGTCCATTGAAGCTTTCTTT. The encoded protein is CASRGDRGSIEAFF.

The V and J genes are TRBV7-6 and TRBJ2-7, with D possibly matching TRBD2 (5 bases). The CDR3 length is 14 residues. The V gene's germline CDR1 is SGHVS and CDR2 FNYEAQ. V lost 5 bases, J lost 7 bases, and 18 bases lay in between. As DNA, the CDR3 is TGTGCCAGCAGCGTAAGCGGACCCGGTGGGGAGCAGTACTTC. This gives the protein CASSVSGPGGEQYF.

As regards this clone: The sample carries other DNA sequences with the same CDR3. The V gene is TRBV7-9, the J gene TRBJ2-7; 8 bases are a match to TRBD1. Germline V gene data show CDR1 as SEHNR and CDR2 as FQNEAQ (reference sequence). Unmatched junction bases numbered 6, after V lost 2 bases and J lost 0 bases. The CDR3 consists of 16 residues. The CDR3 DNA sequence: TGTGCCAGCAGCTTAAGACAGGGGATGAGCTCCTACGAGCAGTACTTC. As protein: CASSLRQGMSSYEQYF.

V usage is TRBV12-5 and J usage is TRBJ1-1; 11 bases fit TRBD1. This CDR3 comprises 16 residues. V shed 1 base and J 4 bases; nucleotides not matched to a gene: 5. The germline V gene encodes CDR1 LGHNT and CDR2 FRNRAP. CDR3 DNA: TGTGCTAGTGGTTTGGCAACCGGGACAGGGGGCACTGAAGCTTTCTTT. This gives the protein CASGLATGTGGTEAFF. Combining the CDR3 with reference TRBV12-5 and TRBJ1-1 gives the whole variable domain DARVTQTPRHKVTEMGQEVTMRCQPILGHNTVFWYRQTMMQGLELLAYFRNRAPLDDSGMPKDRFSAEMPDATLATLKIQPSEPRDSAVYFCASGLATGTGGTEAFFGQGTRLTVV.

The chain joins TRBV4-2 to TRBJ1-3; 10 bases fit TRBD1. Germline values: CDR1 LGHNA, CDR2 YNFKEQ. The J segment lost 11 bases and the V segment lost 5 bases, leaving 12 bases of the junction unmatched. There are 15 residues in the CDR3. In nucleotides, the CDR3 is TGTGCCAGCAGCATTACCGGGACAGGGGATGGGGCCATATATTTT. Translation gives CASSITGTGDGAIYF.

The chain combines TRBV6-1 with TRBJ2-3, with D possibly called TRBD1 or TRBD2 (5 bases each). Trimming shortened V by 5 bases and J by 4 bases, and 10 bases separated the two germline ends. The CDR3 covers 13 residues. CDR1 MNHNS and CDR2 SASEGT come from the germline V gene. The CDR3 region is CASSNRDPDTQYF. The CDR3 coding sequence is TGTGCCAGCAGTAACCGGGACCCAGATACGCAGTATTTT.